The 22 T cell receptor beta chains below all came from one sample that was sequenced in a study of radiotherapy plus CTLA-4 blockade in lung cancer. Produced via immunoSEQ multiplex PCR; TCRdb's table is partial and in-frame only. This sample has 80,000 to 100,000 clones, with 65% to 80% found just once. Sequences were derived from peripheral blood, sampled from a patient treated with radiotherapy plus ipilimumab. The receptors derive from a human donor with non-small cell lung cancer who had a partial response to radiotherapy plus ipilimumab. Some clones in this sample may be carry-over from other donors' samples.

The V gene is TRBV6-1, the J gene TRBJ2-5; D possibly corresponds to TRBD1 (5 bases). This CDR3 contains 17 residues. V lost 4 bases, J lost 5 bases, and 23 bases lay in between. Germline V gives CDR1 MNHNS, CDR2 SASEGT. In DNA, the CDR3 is TGTGCCAGCAGTGGGGCACAGGCTACTGTGGTTGGGGAGACCCAGTACTTC. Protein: CASSGAQATVVGETQYF.

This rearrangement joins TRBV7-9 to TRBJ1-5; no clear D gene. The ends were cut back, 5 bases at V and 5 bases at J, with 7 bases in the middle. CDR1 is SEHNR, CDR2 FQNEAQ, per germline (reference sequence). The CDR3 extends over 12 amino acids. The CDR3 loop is CASSPPDQPQHF. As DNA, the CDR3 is TGTGCCAGCAGCCCCCCGGATCAGCCCCAGCATTTT.

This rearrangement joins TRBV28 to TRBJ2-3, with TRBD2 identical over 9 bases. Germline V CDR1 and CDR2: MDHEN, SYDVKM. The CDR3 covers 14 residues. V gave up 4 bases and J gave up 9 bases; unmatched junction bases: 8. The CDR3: CASSWTSVGSTQYF. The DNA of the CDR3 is TGTGCCAGCAGTTGGACTAGCGTCGGGTCCACGCAGTATTTT. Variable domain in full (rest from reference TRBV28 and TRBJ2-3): DVKVTQSSRYLVKRTGEKVFLECVQDMDHENMFWYRQDPGLGLRLIYFSYDVKMKEKGDIPEGYSVSREKKERFSLILESASTNQTSMYLCASSWTSVGSTQYFGPGTRLTVL.

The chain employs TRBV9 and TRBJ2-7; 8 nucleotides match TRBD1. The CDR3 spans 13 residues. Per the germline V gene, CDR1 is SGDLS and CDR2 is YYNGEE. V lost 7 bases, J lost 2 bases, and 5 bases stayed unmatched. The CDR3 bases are TGTGCCAGCGGACCGGGACAGGCCTACGAGCAGTACTTC. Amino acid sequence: CASGPGQAYEQYF. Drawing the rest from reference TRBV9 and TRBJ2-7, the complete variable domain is DSGVTQTPKHLITATGQRVTLRCSPRSGDLSVYWYQQSLDQGLQFLIQYYNGEERAKGNILERFSAQQFPDLHSELNLSSLELGDSALYFCASGPGQAYEQYFGPGTRLTVT.

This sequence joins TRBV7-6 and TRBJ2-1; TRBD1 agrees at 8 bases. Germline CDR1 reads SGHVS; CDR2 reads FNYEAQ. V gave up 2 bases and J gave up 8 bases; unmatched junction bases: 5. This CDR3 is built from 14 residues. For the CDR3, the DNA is TGTGCCAGCAGCTTATTGACAGGGGATGATGAGCAGTTCTTC. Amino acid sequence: CASSLLTGDDEQFF. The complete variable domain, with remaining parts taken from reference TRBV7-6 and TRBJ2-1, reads GAGVSQSPRYKVTKRGQDVALRCDPISGHVSLYWYRQALGQGPEFLTYFNYEAQQDKSGLPNDRFSAERPEGSISTLTIQRTEQRDSAMYRCASSLLTGDDEQFFGPGTRLTVL.

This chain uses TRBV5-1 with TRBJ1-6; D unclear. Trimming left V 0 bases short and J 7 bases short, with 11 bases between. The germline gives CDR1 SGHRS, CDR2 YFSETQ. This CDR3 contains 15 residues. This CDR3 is CASSLVSGSNSPLHF. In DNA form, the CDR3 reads TGCGCCAGCAGCTTGGTATCGGGTTCCAATTCACCCCTCCACTTT. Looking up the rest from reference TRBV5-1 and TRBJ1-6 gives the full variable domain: KAGVTQTPRYLIKTRGQQVTLSCSPISGHRSVSWYQQTPGQGLQFLFEYFSETQRNKGNFPGRFSGRQFSNSRSEMNVSTLELGDSALYLCASSLVSGSNSPLHFGNGTRLTVT.

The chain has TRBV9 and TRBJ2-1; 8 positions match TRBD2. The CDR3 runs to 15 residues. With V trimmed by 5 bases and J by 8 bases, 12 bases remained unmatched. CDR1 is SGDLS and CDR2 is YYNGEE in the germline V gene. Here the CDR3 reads CASSSGETSVYEQFF. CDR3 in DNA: TGTGCCAGCAGTTCCGGGGAGACTAGCGTATATGAGCAGTTCTTC.

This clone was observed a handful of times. CDR3 in amino acids: CASSGQGYGYTF. The CDR3 nucleotides read TGTGCCAGCAGTGGACAGGGATATGGCTACACCTTC. The genes are TRBV2 and TRBJ1-2; 7 bases map to TRBD1. Looked up from germline, CDR1 is SNHLY and CDR2 is FYNNEI. The CDR3 loop spans 12 amino acids. Trimming took 4 bases from V and 5 from J; bases not matched to a gene: 1.

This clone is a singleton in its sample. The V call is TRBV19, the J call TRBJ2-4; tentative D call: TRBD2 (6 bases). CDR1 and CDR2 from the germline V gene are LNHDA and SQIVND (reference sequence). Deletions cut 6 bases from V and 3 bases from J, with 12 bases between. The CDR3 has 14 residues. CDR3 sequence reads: CASSSPGDKNIQYF. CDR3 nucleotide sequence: TGTGCCAGTAGCTCCCCGGGGGACAAAAACATTCAGTACTTC.

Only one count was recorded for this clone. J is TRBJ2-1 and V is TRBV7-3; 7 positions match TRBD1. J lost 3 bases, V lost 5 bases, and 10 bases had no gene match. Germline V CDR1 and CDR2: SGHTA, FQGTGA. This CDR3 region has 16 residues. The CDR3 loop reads CASSALTGANYNEQFF. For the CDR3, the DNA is TGTGCCAGCAGCGCCTTAACAGGGGCCAACTACAATGAGCAGTTCTTC.

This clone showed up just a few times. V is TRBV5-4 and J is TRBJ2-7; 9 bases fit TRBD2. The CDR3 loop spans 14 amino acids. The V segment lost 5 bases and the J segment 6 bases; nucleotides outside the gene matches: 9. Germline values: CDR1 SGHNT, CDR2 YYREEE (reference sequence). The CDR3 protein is CASREGLAVSEQYF. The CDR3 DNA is TGTGCCAGCAGGGAGGGACTAGCTGTCTCCGAGCAGTACTTC.

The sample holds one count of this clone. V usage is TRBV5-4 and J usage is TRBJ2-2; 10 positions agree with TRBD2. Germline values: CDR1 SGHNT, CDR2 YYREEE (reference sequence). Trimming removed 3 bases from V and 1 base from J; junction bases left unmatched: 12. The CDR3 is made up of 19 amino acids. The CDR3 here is CASSSGGLASRLNTGELFF. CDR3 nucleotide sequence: TGTGCCAGCAGCTCGGGGGGACTAGCGAGTCGACTGAACACCGGGGAGCTGTTTTTT.

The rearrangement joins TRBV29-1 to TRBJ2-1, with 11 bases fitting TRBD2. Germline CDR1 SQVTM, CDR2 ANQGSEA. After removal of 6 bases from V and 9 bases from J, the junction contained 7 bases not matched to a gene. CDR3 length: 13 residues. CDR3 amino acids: CSVQTSGIGEQFF. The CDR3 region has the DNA TGCAGCGTCCAGACTAGCGGGATTGGTGAGCAGTTCTTC.

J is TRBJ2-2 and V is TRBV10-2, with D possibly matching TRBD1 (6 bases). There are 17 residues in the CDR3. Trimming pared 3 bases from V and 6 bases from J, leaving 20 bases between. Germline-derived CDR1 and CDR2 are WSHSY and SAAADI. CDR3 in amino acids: CASSDPSAQGSPGELFF. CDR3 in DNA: TGCGCCAGCAGTGACCCCAGTGCACAGGGATCCCCCGGGGAGCTGTTTTTT.

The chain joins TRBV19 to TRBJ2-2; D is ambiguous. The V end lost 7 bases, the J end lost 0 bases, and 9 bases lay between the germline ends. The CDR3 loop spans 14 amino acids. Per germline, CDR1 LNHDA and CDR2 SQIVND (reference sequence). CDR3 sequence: CASTGRSNTGELFF. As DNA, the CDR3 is TGTGCCAGTACGGGTCGATCGAACACCGGGGAGCTGTTTTTT.

CDR3 DNA sequence: TGTGCCAGCAGCGCCCAGGGGTCGCAAGAGACCCAGTACTTC. This codes for CASSAQGSQETQYF. The chain uses TRBV9 and TRBJ2-5; D might be TRBD1 (6 bases). There are 14 residues in the CDR3. In germline, CDR1 is SGDLS, CDR2 YYNGEE. Trimming took off 3 bases at V and 2 bases at J, with 11 bases between the two ends.

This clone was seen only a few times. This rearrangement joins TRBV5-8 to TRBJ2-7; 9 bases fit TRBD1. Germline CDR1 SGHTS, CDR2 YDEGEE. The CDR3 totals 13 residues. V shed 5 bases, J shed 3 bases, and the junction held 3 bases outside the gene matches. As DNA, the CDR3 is TGTGCCAGCAGGGGACAGGGCTACTACGAGCAGTACTTC. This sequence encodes CASRGQGYYEQYF.

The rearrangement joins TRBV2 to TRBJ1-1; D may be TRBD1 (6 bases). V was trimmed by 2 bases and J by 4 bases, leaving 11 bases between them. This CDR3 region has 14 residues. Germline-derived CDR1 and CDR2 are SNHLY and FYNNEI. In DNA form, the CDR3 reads TGTGCCAGCAGTGAATTCGGGGGGGCCACTGAAGCTTTCTTT. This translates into CASSEFGGATEAFF.

The CDR3 here is CASSPVRVPLRYEQYF. For the CDR3, the DNA is TGTGCCAGCAGCCCAGTACGGGTTCCGCTACGCTACGAGCAGTACTTC. V usage is TRBV14 and J usage is TRBJ2-7; the D is unclear. Trimming shortened V by 4 bases and J by 3 bases, and 19 bases separated the two germline ends. The CDR3 length is 16 residues. CDR1 and CDR2 from the germline V gene are SGHDN and FVKESK. The complete variable domain, with remaining parts taken from reference TRBV14 and TRBJ2-7, reads EAGVTQFPSHSVIEKGQTVTLRCDPISGHDNLYWYRRVMGKEIKFLLHFVKESKQDESGMPNNRFLAERTGGTYSTLKVQPAELEDSGVYFCASSPVRVPLRYEQYFGPGTRLTVT.

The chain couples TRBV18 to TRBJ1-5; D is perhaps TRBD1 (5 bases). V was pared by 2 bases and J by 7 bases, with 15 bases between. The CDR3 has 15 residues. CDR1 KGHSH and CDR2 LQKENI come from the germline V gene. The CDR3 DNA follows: TGTGCCAGCTCACCAGGCCGGCAGGGTGGGCAGCCCCAGCATTTT. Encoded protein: CASSPGRQGGQPQHF.

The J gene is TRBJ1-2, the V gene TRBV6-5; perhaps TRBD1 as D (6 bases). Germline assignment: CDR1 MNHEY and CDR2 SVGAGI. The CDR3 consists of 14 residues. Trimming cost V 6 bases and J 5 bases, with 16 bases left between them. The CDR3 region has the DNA TGTGCCAGCAGCCCCCCAGGGGCGGTATATGGCTACACCTTC. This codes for CASSPPGAVYGYTF.

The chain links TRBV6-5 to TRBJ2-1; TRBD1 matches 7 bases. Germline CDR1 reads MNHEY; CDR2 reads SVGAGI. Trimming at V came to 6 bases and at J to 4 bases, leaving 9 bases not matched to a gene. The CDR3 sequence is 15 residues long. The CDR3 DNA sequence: TGTGCCAGCAGCCTCGACAGGGACAGTTACAATGAGCAGTTCTTC. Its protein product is CASSLDRDSYNEQFF.